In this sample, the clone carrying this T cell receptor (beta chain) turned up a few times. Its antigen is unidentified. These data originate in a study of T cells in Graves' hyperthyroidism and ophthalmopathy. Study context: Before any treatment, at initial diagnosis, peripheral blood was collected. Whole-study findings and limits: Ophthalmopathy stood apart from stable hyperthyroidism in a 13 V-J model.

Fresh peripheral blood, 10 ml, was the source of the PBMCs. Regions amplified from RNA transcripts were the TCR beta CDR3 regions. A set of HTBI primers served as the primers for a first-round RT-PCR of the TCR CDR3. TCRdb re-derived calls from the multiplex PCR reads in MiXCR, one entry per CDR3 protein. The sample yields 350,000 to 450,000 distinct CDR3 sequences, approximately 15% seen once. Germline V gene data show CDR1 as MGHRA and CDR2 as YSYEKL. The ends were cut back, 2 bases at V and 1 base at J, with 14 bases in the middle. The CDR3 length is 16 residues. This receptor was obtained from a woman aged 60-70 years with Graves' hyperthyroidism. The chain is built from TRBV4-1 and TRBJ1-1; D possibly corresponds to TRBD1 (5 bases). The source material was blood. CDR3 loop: CASSQLTGVWNTEAFF. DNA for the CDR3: TGCGCCAGCAGCCAACTAACGGGGGTTTGGAACACTGAAGCTTTCTTT.